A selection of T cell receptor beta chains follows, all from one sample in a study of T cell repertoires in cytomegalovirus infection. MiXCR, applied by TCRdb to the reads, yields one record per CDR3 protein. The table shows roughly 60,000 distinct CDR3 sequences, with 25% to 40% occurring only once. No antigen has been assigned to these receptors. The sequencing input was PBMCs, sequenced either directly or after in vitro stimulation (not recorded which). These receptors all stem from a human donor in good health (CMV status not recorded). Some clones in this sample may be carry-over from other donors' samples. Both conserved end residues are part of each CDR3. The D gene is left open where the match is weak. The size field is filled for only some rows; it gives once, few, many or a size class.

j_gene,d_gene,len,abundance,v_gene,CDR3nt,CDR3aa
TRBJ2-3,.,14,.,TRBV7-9,TGTGCCAGCAGCTTAGTGGCAGGGTCAGATACGCAGTATTTT,CASSLVAGSDTQYF
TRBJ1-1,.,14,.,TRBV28,TGTGCCAGCAGCCCCACCACTACGGACACTGAAGCTTTCTTT,CASSPTTTDTEAFF
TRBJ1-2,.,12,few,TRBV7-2,TGTGCCAGCAGCTTAGAAGGCCATGGCTACACCTTC,CASSLEGHGYTF
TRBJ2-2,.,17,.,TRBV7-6,TGTGCCAGCAGCCCAAGAGGGGGGGGGCAGTACACCGGGGAGCTGTTTTTT,CASSPRGGGQYTGELFF
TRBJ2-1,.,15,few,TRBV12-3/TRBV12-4,TGTGCCAGCACAAAAGGGACTCTGCACGGTGGTGAGCAGTTCTTC,CASTKGTLHGGEQFF
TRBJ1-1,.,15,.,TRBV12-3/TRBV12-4,TGTGCCAGCAGTCTTAGCGACAGAGGTAGTACTGAAGCTTTCTTT,CASSLSDRGSTEAFF
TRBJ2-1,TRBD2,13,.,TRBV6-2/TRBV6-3,TGTGCCGGCAGACTAGCGGGAGGTGGTGAGCAGTTCTTC,CAGRLAGGGEQFF
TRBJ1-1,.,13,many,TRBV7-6,TGTGCCAGCAGGCGGGGACGCTTCACTGAAGCTTTCTTT,CASRRGRFTEAFF
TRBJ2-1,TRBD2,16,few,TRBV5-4,TGTGCCAGCAGCTTTAGGCTAGCGGGAGCGGGGAATGAGCAGTTCTTC,CASSFRLAGAGNEQFF
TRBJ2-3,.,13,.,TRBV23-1,TGCGCCAGCAGTCATCGAAGGCGGGATACGCAGTATTTT,CASSHRRRDTQYF
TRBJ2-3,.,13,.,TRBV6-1,TGTGCCAGCAGTGAGACCCAAGAAGATACGCAGTATTTT,CASSETQEDTQYF
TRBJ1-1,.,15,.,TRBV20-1,TGCAGTGCTAGAGTGCTGGGAAGCCCGGGCACTGAAGCTTTCTTT,CSARVLGSPGTEAFF
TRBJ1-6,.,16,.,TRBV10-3,TGTGCCATCAGTGAGCTGGAAACAAGGAGTAATTCACCCCTCCACTTT,CAISELETRSNSPLHF
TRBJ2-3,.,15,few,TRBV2,TGTGCCAGCAGTGAAGACTACCAAAGCACAGATACGCAGTATTTT,CASSEDYQSTDTQYF
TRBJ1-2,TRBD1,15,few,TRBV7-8,TGTGCCAGCAGCCTAATTACCGGGACAGCCTATGGCTACACCTTC,CASSLITGTAYGYTF
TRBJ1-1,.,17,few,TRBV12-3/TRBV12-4,TGTGCCAGCAGTCACCGGGACCCCCAAAGAGGGAACACTGAAGCTTTCTTT,CASSHRDPQRGNTEAFF
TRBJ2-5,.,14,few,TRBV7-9,TGTGCCAGCAGCTTAGCGCAAAGGGAAGAGACCCAGTACTTC,CASSLAQREETQYF
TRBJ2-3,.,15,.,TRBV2,TGTGCCAGCACTCGGACAGCCACTTACACAGATACGCAGTATTTT,CASTRTATYTDTQYF
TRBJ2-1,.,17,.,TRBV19,TGTGCCAGTATGGTCCGGGATCAGGGGAGCTCCTACAATGAGCAGTTCTTC,CASMVRDQGSSYNEQFF
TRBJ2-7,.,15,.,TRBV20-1,TGCAGTGCTAGGCGACACGACACAATCTCCTACGAGCAGTACTTC,CSARRHDTISYEQYF
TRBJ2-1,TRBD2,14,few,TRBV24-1,TGTGCCACCAGTGACGTACGGGAGGTGAATGAGCAGTTCTTC,CATSDVREVNEQFF
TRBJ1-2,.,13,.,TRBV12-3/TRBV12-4,TGTGCCAGCAGTGTCGCAGGGAACTCTGGCTACACCTTC,CASSVAGNSGYTF
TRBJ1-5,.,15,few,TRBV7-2,TGTGCCAGCAGCTTGGGGCGTGGAGGGAACCAGCCCCAGCATTTT,CASSLGRGGNQPQHF
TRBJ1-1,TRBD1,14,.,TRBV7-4,TGTGCCAGCAGCCCAAAACAGGGGATCACTGAAGCTTTCTTT,CASSPKQGITEAFF
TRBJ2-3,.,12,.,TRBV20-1,TGCAGTGCTCCATTACTCGGGGGTACGCAGTATTTT,CSAPLLGGTQYF
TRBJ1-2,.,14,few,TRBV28,TGTGCCAGCAGCCCTGGGCAGATTTCTGGCGGCTACACCTTC,CASSPGQISGGYTF
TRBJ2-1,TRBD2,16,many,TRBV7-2,TGTGCCAGCAGCTTAGCGGGGGGACTAGCGGACAATGAGCAGTTCTTC,CASSLAGGLADNEQFF
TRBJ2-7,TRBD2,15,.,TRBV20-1,TGCAGTGCTAGAGGAGTCCTAGCGGGAGTGGGGGAGCAGTACTTC,CSARGVLAGVGEQYF
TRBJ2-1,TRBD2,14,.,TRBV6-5,TGTGCCAGCAGTCAGCGCGGGGGACACAATGAGCAGTTCTTC,CASSQRGGHNEQFF
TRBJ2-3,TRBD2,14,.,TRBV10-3,TGTGCCATCAGGAGCGGGAGAGATGGGGATACGCAGTATTTT,CAIRSGRDGDTQYF
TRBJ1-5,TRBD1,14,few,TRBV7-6,TGTGCCAGCAGCACAGGGGTGGTCAATCAGCCCCAGCATTTT,CASSTGVVNQPQHF
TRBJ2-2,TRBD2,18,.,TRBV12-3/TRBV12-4,TGTGCCAGCCGTCGGGGCCTAGCGGGGATCGGGGGCACCGGGGAGCTGTTTTTT,CASRRGLAGIGGTGELFF
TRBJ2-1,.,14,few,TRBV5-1,TGCGCCAGCGCCGCCGGGACGAGCAGCAATGAGCAGTTCTTC,CASAAGTSSNEQFF
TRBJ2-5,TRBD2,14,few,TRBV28,TGTGCCAGCAGTTTAGGGACTAGGAGGGAGACCCAGTACTTC,CASSLGTRRETQYF
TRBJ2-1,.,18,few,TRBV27,TGTGCCAGCAGTTTAATAATGATTGCGGGCGGTCTATACAATGAGCAGTTCTTC,CASSLIMIAGGLYNEQFF
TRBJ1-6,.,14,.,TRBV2,TGTGCCGGAAAACGACTGATCTATAATTCACCCCTCCACTTT,CAGKRLIYNSPLHF
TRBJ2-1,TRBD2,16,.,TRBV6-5,TGTGCCAGCACCAGCCTAGCGGGGAAGATGGGGAATGAGCAGTTCTTC,CASTSLAGKMGNEQFF
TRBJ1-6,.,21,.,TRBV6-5,TGTGCCAGCAGTTACTCTTTCGAGGCTCGCGACGGAGCCGAATATAATTCACCCCTCCACTTT,CASSYSFEARDGAEYNSPLHF
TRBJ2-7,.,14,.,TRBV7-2,TGTGCCAGCAGCTTAGACTTGATCTCCTACGAGCAGTACTTC,CASSLDLISYEQYF
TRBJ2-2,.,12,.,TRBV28,TGTGCCAGCAGTGTCACCGGGGAGCAGTTGTTTTTT,CASSVTGEQLFF
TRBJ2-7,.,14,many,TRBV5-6,TGTGCCAGCAGCTATTGGGTGAGCTCCTACGAGCAGTACTTC,CASSYWVSSYEQYF
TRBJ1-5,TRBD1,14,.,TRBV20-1,TGCAGTGCTAGAAGAGACAGGGGTAATCAGCCCCAGCATTTT,CSARRDRGNQPQHF
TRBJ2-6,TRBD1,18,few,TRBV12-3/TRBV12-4,TGTGCCACCCGGATGCGGGGCAGGGGGCTCAGTGGGGCCAACGTCCTGACTTTC,CATRMRGRGLSGANVLTF
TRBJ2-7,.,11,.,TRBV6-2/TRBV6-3,TGTGCCAGCAGTTACCCCAACGAGCAGTACTTC,CASSYPNEQYF
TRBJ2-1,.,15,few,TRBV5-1,TGCGCCAGCAGCTTGTTTCAACAGACTTACAATGAGCAGTTCTTC,CASSLFQQTYNEQFF
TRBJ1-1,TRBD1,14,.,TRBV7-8,TGTGCCAGCAGCTACGGGACAGGGATGACTGAAGCTTTCTTT,CASSYGTGMTEAFF
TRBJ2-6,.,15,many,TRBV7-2,TGTGCCAGCAGCTTAGGGCCCACTGGGGCCAACGTCCTGACTTTC,CASSLGPTGANVLTF
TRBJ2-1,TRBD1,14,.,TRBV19,TGTGCCAGTAGTAAGACAGGGGGGGGTAATGAGCAGTTCTTC,CASSKTGGGNEQFF
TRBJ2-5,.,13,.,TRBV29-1,TGCAGCGTTGACAGGGACCCCCGAGAGACCCAGTACTTC,CSVDRDPRETQYF
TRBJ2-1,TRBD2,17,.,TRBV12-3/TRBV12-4,TGTGCCAGCAGTACCCGGACTAGCGGGAGGGCTAGAAATGAGCAGTTCTTC,CASSTRTSGRARNEQFF
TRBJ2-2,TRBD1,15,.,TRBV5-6,TGTGCCAGCTATTCAAGGACAGGGGGCACCGGGGAGCTGTTTTTT,CASYSRTGGTGELFF